The 17 T cell receptor beta chains presented below share a single source sample, sequenced in a study of T cells in Graves' hyperthyroidism and ophthalmopathy. Regions amplified from RNA transcripts were the TCR beta CDR3 regions. HTBI primers drove first-round RT-PCR of the TCR CDR3. A single record per CDR3 protein comes from TCRdb applying MiXCR to the multiplex PCR reads. The table lists over 400,000 distinct CDR3 sequences, 22% of them singletons, with 49% in the top ten. Sequencing was performed on blood. The receptors stem from a woman aged 70-85 years with Graves' ophthalmopathy.

This clonotype was counted only a few times. The rearrangement links TRBV9 to TRBJ2-1, with 9 bases fitting TRBD1. The ends lost 5 bases at V and 4 bases at J; junction bases unmatched: 10. The CDR3 has 16 amino acids. From germline, CDR1 is SGDLS and CDR2 YYNGEE. The CDR3 DNA follows: TGTGCCAGCAGTCCTCTACCGACAGGGGGGTACAATGAGCAGTTCTTC. Protein: CASSPLPTGGYNEQFF.

This clonotype was observed at least ten times. The rearrangement links TRBV5-1 to TRBJ2-1; 12 nucleotides line up with TRBD2. The germline CDR1 and CDR2 sequences are SGHRS and YFSETQ. The CDR3 is made up of 16 amino acids. Trimming removed 5 bases from V and 2 bases from J; junction bases left unmatched: 5. As DNA, the CDR3 is TGCGCCAGCAGAAGACTAGCGGGAGTAGCCTACAATGAGCAGTTCTTC. Its protein product is CASRRLAGVAYNEQFF.

This clonotype was seen at least ten times. The gene calls are TRBV20-1 and TRBJ1-4; D gene unclear. Deletions cut 0 bases from V and 8 bases from J, with 16 bases between. The CDR3 covers 15 residues. CDR1 is DFQATT, CDR2 SNEGSKA, per germline (reference sequence). In nucleotides, the CDR3 is TGCAGTGCTAGAGATGGCGTGAGGGTCGGAGAAAAACTGTTTTTT. Translating gives CSARDGVRVGEKLFF.

The chain uses TRBV5-6 and TRBJ1-5, with 10 bases aligning to TRBD1. V lost 4 bases to trimming and J lost 2 bases; unmatched junction nucleotides: 6. This CDR3 comprises 16 residues. Germline V CDR1 and CDR2: SGHDT, YYEEEE. CDR3 DNA: TGTGCCAGCAGCCCGGGACAGGGGTTCGGCAATCAGCCCCAGCATTTT. It translates to CASSPGQGFGNQPQHF.

This clonotype occurred many times. The chain links TRBV7-2 to TRBJ2-1, with unresolved D. This CDR3 has 13 amino acids. The germline V gene encodes CDR1 SGHTA and CDR2 FQGNSA. The V end was cut by 0 bases, the J end by 8 bases, with 8 bases between. The CDR3 DNA follows: TGTGCCAGCAGCTTAGCGTTGACGGATGAGCAGTTCTTC. Residues: CASSLALTDEQFF. The variable domain in full, completed from reference TRBV7-2 and TRBJ2-1, reads GAGVSQSPSNKVTEKGKDVELRCDPISGHTALYWYRQSLGQGLEFLIYFQGNSAPDKSGLPSDRFSAERTGGSVSTLTIQRTQQEDSAVYLCASSLALTDEQFFGPGTRLTVL.

This clonotype was seen at least ten times. The J gene is TRBJ2-2, the V gene TRBV7-9, with 9 bases fitting TRBD1. Germline V gene data show CDR1 as SEHNR and CDR2 as FQNEAQ (reference sequence). V shed 5 bases, J shed 0 bases, and the junction held 10 bases outside the gene matches. This CDR3 is built from 18 residues. The CDR3: CASSRRQGVSPNTGELFF. The CDR3 region has the DNA TGTGCCAGCAGCAGACGACAGGGGGTATCTCCGAACACCGGGGAGCTGTTTTTT.

The chain recombines TRBV2 with TRBJ1-1; 9 bases fit TRBD1. CDR1 and CDR2 from the germline V gene are SNHLY and FYNNEI. This CDR3 is built from 14 residues. V dropped 7 bases and J dropped 8; count of bases not matched to a gene: 11. The CDR3, as DNA: TGTGCCAGCATTATGAGGACAGGGGTTGACGAAGCTTTCTTT. It translates to CASIMRTGVDEAFF.

This chain joins TRBV20-1 and TRBJ2-5; perhaps D is TRBD1 or TRBD2 (6 bases each). The length of the CDR3 is 13 residues. CDR1 is DFQATT and CDR2 is SNEGSKA in the germline V gene (reference sequence). Trimming pared 1 base from V and 4 bases from J, leaving 10 bases between. DNA of the CDR3: TGCAGTGCTAGAGTAGGAGGGGGAGAGACCCAGTACTTC. Protein sequence: CSARVGGGETQYF.

In this sample, this clonotype turned up a few times. The V call is TRBV6-1, the J call TRBJ1-5; D perhaps matches TRBD1 (6 bases). The CDR3 is 14 amino acids. The V end lost 4 bases, the J end lost 5 bases, and 12 bases lay between the germline ends. CDR1 and CDR2 (germline): MNHNS, SASEGT. CDR3 residues: CASSGGRTDQPQHF. The CDR3 DNA reads as TGTGCCAGCAGTGGGGGGCGCACAGATCAGCCCCAGCATTTT.

This clonotype showed up just a few times. CDR3 in DNA: TGCAGTGCTAAACAGGGGGCGTCGGACTACACTGAAGCTTTCTTT. This sequence encodes CSAKQGASDYTEAFF. This chain joins TRBV20-1 and TRBJ1-1; 9 nucleotides line up with TRBD1. CDR1 and CDR2 (germline): DFQATT, SNEGSKA (reference sequence). The CDR3 runs to 15 residues. Trimming at V came to 4 bases and at J to 3 bases, leaving 9 bases not matched to a gene.

The chain links TRBV27 to TRBJ2-7; D is perhaps TRBD1 (6 bases). This CDR3 region has 15 residues. Trimming pared 2 bases from V and 5 bases from J, leaving 16 bases between. Germline CDR1 MNHEY, CDR2 SMNVEV (reference sequence). The CDR3 protein is CASSLVPGVSHEQYF. The DNA for the CDR3 is TGTGCCAGCAGTTTAGTCCCAGGGGTCTCTCACGAGCAGTACTTC.

Turning to this clonotype: The germline gene is not matched at one end of the junction; a read error may be the cause. CDR3 in amino acids: CASSQDWARYNEQFF. CDR3 nucleotides: TGCGCCAGCAGCCAAGATTGGGCTAGATACAATGAGCAGTTCTTC. V and J are TRBV7-9 and TRBJ2-1, with D uncertain. CDR1 and CDR2 (germline): SEHNR, FQNEAQ (reference sequence). This CDR3 is 15 amino acids long.

This clonotype was counted at least ten times. This chain links TRBV28 with TRBJ2-3, with TRBD2 identical over 10 bases. The germline V gene has CDR1 MDHEN and CDR2 SYDVKM. The CDR3 length is 14 residues. Trimming cost V 5 bases and J 10 bases; bases outside gene matches: 9. The CDR3 region is CASSPQSSGRAQYF. CDR3 in DNA: TGTGCCAGCAGTCCTCAATCCAGCGGGAGGGCGCAGTATTTT.

The J gene is TRBJ2-3, the V gene TRBV7-9, with D perhaps TRBD1 or TRBD2 (5 bases each). The CDR3 extends over 14 amino acids. Germline-derived CDR1 and CDR2 are SEHNR and FQNEAQ (reference sequence). V lost 3 bases, J lost 6 bases, and 13 bases lay in between. CDR3 amino acids: CASSLEGTGDTQYF. The CDR3 DNA reads TGTGCCAGCAGCTTGGAAGGGACCGGGGATACGCAGTATTTT. Supplemented by reference TRBV7-9 and TRBJ2-3, the full variable domain reads DTGVSQNPRHKITKRGQNVTFRCDPISEHNRLYWYRQTLGQGPEFLTYFQNEAQLEKSRLLSDRFSAERPKGSFSTLEIQRTEQGDSAMYLCASSLEGTGDTQYFGPGTRLTVL.

The chain couples TRBV2 to TRBJ2-7; D is possibly TRBD1 (5 bases). V lost 6 bases and J lost 2, with 14 bases in between. The CDR3 runs to 14 residues. Germline-derived CDR1 and CDR2 are SNHLY and FYNNEI. The CDR3: CASRLGAATYEQYF. The CDR3 bases are TGTGCCAGCAGGCTAGGGGCAGCAACCTACGAGCAGTACTTC.

The chain joins TRBV7-9 to TRBJ1-1; D perhaps matches TRBD1 (5 bases). V was shortened by 1 base and J by 1 base, with 10 bases between the two germline ends. The CDR3 consists of 15 residues. Germline V gene sequence: CDR1 SEHNR, CDR2 FQNEAQ (reference sequence). The CDR3 coding sequence is TGTGCCAGCAGCTTAGAAGGACAACAGAACACTGAAGCTTTCTTT. It specifies CASSLEGQQNTEAFF. Variable domain in full (rest from reference TRBV7-9 and TRBJ1-1): DTGVSQNPRHKITKRGQNVTFRCDPISEHNRLYWYRQTLGQGPEFLTYFQNEAQLEKSRLLSDRFSAERPKGSFSTLEIQRTEQGDSAMYLCASSLEGQQNTEAFFGQGTRLTVV.

The chain is built from TRBV6-1 and TRBJ1-5; TRBD1 agrees at 7 bases. The CDR3 covers 13 residues. V shed 5 bases, J shed 5 bases, and the junction held 3 bases outside the gene matches. In germline, CDR1 is MNHNS, CDR2 SASEGT. CDR3 region: CASSTGVDQPQHF. The CDR3 region has the DNA TGTGCCAGCAGTACAGGGGTAGATCAGCCCCAGCATTTT.